Listed below are T cell receptor beta chains from one sample, sequenced in a study of shared clonotypes between healthy human individuals. Generated by immunoSEQ multiplex PCR, the TCRdb table keeps only in-frame clones and is missing some. Among 800,000 to 1,200,000 clones listed, approximately 78% were seen once. The sample consisted of memory CD4+ T cells from PBMCs. Every receptor here comes from a man younger than 30 in good health. Some clones in this sample may be carry-over from other donors' samples. CDR3s include the opening cysteine and the closing phenylalanine or tryptophan. The D gene is left open where the match is weak. Only some rows state a clone size, as once, few, many or a class for expanded clones.

D	V	J	size	DNA	CDR3
TRBD2	TRBV9	TRBJ2-1	-	TGTGCCAGCAGCGGAAGACTAGCGGGCCACAATGAGCAGTTCTTC	CASSGRLAGHNEQFF
-	TRBV28	TRBJ1-2	-	TGTGCCAGCACCCCACCGGGACCCTGGAGCTACACCTTC	CASTPPGPWSYTF
TRBD2	TRBV4-2	TRBJ2-2	-	TGTGCCAGCAGCCAAGAGGCGGGGGGTCTAGCGGTGAACACCGGGGAGCTGTTTTTT	CASSQEAGGLAVNTGELFF
-	TRBV5-1	TRBJ2-1	-	TGCGCCAGCAGTTCTTTTGGCAATGAGCAGTTCTTC	CASSSFGNEQFF
TRBD2	TRBV5-1	TRBJ2-3	-	TGCGCCAGCAGCTTCGGGACTAGCGGGAGTCCAGCCACAGATACGCAGTATTTT	CASSFGTSGSPATDTQYF
-	TRBV15	TRBJ1-1	-	TGTGCCACCAGCGACCGGGGCGGAACTGAAGCTTTCTTT	CATSDRGGTEAFF
-	TRBV6-5	TRBJ2-7	-	TGTGCCAGCAAATATCGACAGAGCTCCTACGAGCAGTACTTC	CASKYRQSSYEQYF
-	TRBV6-1	TRBJ1-2	-	TGTGCCAGCAGCGTGCGGAGACCCGTCTATGGCTACACCTTC	CASSVRRPVYGYTF
-	TRBV2	TRBJ1-1	once	TGTGCCAGCAGGATCCCGGCCCCGATGAACACTGAAGCTTTCTTT	CASRIPAPMNTEAFF
-	TRBV6-1	TRBJ2-4	-	TGTGCCAGCAGTGGTTGGGGGAAAATACTAGCCAAAAACATTCAGTACTTC	CASSGWGKILAKNIQYF
-	TRBV4-1	TRBJ2-5	many	TGCGCCAGCAGCCAAGACTCTACACCCGCGGCGACCCAGTACTTC	CASSQDSTPAATQYF
TRBD1	TRBV9	TRBJ1-2	-	TGTGCCAGCAGCGTAGAAGGGGGCTCTGGCTACACCTTC	CASSVEGGSGYTF
-	TRBV7-2	TRBJ2-5	few	TGTGCCAGCAGCTTCGAGACCCAGTACTTC	CASSFETQYF
TRBD1	TRBV6-6	TRBJ1-4	-	TGTGCCGCCAGACCCCCCGGGCGGGACAGAAGAGAAAAACTGTTTTTT	CAARPPGRDRREKLFF
-	TRBV6-6	TRBJ2-6	-	TGTGCCAGCAGTTCCCAGATGGCTGGGGCCAACGTCCTGACTTTC	CASSSQMAGANVLTF